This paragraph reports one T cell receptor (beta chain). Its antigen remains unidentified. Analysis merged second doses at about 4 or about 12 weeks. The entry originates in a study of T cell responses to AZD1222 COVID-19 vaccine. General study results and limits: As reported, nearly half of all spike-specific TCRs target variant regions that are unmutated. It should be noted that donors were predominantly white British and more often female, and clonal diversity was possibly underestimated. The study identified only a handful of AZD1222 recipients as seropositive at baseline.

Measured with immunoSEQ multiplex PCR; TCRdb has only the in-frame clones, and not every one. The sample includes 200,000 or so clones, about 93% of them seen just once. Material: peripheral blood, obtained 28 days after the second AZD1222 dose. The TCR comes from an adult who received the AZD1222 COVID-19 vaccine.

This CDR3 is CASSLLGLRGYTF. The CDR3 region has the DNA TGTGCCAGCAGCTTACTAGGGTTGCGAGGCTACACCTTC. The genes are TRBV7-2 and TRBJ1-2, with D uncertain. The CDR3 is 13 amino acids. V lost 2 bases to trimming and J lost 8 bases, with 12 bases between them. Germline CDR1 SGHTA, CDR2 FQGNSA.